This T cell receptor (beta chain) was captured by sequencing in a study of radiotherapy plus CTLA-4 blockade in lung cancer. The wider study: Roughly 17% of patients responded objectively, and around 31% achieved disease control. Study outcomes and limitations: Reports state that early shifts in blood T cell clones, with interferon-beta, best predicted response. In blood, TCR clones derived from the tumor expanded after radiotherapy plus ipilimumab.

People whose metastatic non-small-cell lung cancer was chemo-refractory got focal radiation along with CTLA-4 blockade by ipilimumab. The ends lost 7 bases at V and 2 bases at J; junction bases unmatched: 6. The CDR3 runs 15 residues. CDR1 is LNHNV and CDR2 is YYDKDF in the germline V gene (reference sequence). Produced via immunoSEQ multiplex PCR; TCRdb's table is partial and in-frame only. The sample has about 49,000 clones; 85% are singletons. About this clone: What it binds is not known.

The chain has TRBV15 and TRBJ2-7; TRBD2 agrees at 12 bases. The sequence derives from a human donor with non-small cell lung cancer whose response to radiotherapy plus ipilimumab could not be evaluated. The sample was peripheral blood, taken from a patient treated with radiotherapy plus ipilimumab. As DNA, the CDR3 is TGTGCCACCAACCCTAGCGGGAGGGATCCCTACGAGCAGTACTTC. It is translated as CATNPSGRDPYEQYF.